A single sample is the source of the 30 T cell receptor beta chains below, sequenced in a study of T-cell memory formation after mild COVID-19. TCRdb redid the calling of the 5' RACE reads with MiXCR, one entry per CDR3 protein. The sample yields around 450,000 distinct CDR3 sequences, roughly a quarter seen once. The sample was PBMCs or a T cell subset sorted from them (not recorded which). The source of these receptors is an adult woman who had mild COVID-19 (a few samples of this study predate the infection). Cell type and time point are not known.

There are a few counts of this clonotype. The V call is TRBV20-1, the J call TRBJ2-3, with TRBD2 identical over 14 bases. Germline V gene lookup returns CDR1 DFQATT and CDR2 SNEGSKA (reference sequence). The CDR3 sequence is 15 residues long. J gave up 3 bases and V 3 bases, and 2 bases lay outside the gene matches. Written as DNA, the CDR3 is TGCAGTGCTAGGACTAGCGGGGGGGCAACAGATACGCAGTATTTT. Protein product: CSARTSGGATDTQYF.

Only a few counts were recorded for this clonotype. This chain uses TRBV29-1 with TRBJ1-2, with D unclear. V lost 4 bases and J 6 bases, leaving 9 bases between the germline ends. Germline values: CDR1 SQVTM, CDR2 ANQGSEA. The length of the CDR3 is 11 residues. The CDR3 is CSVGGADGYTF. CDR3 in DNA: TGCAGCGTTGGGGGTGCGGATGGCTACACCTTC.

This sequence joins TRBV27 and TRBJ2-7; 7 bases fit TRBD2. V shed 6 bases and J 2 bases; nucleotides not matched to a gene: 16. CDR3 size: 17 residues. Germline V gives CDR1 MNHEY, CDR2 SMNVEV (reference sequence). CDR3 coding DNA: TGTGCCAGCAGCTTCCGACAATACGGGACTAAGCCCTACGAGCAGTACTTC. Protein: CASSFRQYGTKPYEQYF.

In this sample, this clonotype turned up a few times. The rearrangement uses TRBV7-8 and TRBJ2-2; 13 bases are shared with TRBD2. The CDR3 extends over 14 amino acids. The germline gives CDR1 SGHVS, CDR2 FQNEAQ. V was clipped by 8 bases and J by 6 bases; unmatched bases: 3. DNA for the CDR3: TGTGCCAGCCTCACTAGCGGGAGGGCCGGGGAGCTGTTTTTT. This translates into CASLTSGRAGELFF.

The rearrangement uses TRBV4-2 and TRBJ2-5; D might be TRBD2 (6 bases). Germline CDR1 and CDR2: LGHNA and YNFKEQ. The CDR3 length is 17 residues. The germline V and J ends were trimmed by 1 base and 2 bases, with 17 bases remaining between them. The CDR3 coding sequence is TGTGCCAGCAGCCAAGTCCAAGGCGGGGCGATACAAGAGACCCAGTACTTC. This codes for CASSQVQGGAIQETQYF.

This clonotype was seen more than once but under ten times. V and J are TRBV7-9 and TRBJ2-1; TRBD1 might be the D (6 bases). The V gene's germline CDR1 is SEHNR and CDR2 FQNEAQ (reference sequence). V gave up 5 bases and J gave up 0 bases, with 14 bases separating them. CDR3 length: 16 residues. CDR3 nucleotide sequence: TGTGCCAGCAGCCCGAGGCAGGGGAGCTCCTACAATGAGCAGTTCTTC. Amino acid sequence: CASSPRQGSSYNEQFF.

This clonotype was found a few times. This chain uses TRBV7-9 with TRBJ1-6; 8 bases line up with TRBD1. Germline V gives CDR1 SEHNR, CDR2 FQNEAQ (reference sequence). V dropped 10 bases and J dropped 7; count of bases not matched to a gene: 6. CDR3 length: 13 amino acids. The CDR3 nucleotides read TGTGCCACCGGCCAGGGGGCAAATTCACCCCTCCACTTT. Amino acid sequence: CATGQGANSPLHF.

This clonotype was counted between two and nine times. As DNA, the CDR3 is TGTGCCATCAGTGGACCCCCCGTGGCTGGCTCCTACAATGAGCAGTTCTTC. This encodes CAISGPPVAGSYNEQFF. This chain joins TRBV10-3 and TRBJ2-1; D remains unclear. From germline, CDR1 is ENHRY and CDR2 SYGVKD. V was pared by 4 bases and J by 0 bases, with 16 bases between. This CDR3 is built from 17 residues.

This clonotype was recorded a few times. The rearrangement links TRBV25-1 to TRBJ2-3; no definite D call. This CDR3 is 14 amino acids long. The V gene lost 2 bases and the J gene lost 6 bases, with 12 bases spanning the gap. The germline CDR1 and CDR2 sequences are MGHDK and SYGVNS. CDR3 amino acids: CASSEEGPKDTQYF. The CDR3 nucleotides are TGTGCCAGCAGTGAAGAAGGACCGAAGGATACGCAGTATTTT.

This clonotype appeared many times. The chain couples TRBV5-1 to TRBJ1-2; 8 nucleotides agree with TRBD1. The germline V gene encodes CDR1 SGHRS and CDR2 YFSETQ. Trimming took 6 bases from V and 4 from J; bases not matched to a gene: 11. The CDR3 contains 15 residues. The CDR3, as DNA: TGCGCCAGCAAGCTTGGGACAGGAGGGTTCTATGGCTACACCTTC. It specifies CASKLGTGGFYGYTF.

This chain links TRBV18 with TRBJ1-6; D gene unclear. The CDR3 contains 13 residues. V shed 2 bases and J shed 8 bases, with 7 bases lying between them. From germline, CDR1 is KGHSH and CDR2 LQKENI. The CDR3 loop is CASSPGEHSPLHF. The CDR3 DNA reads as TGTGCCAGCTCACCAGGAGAGCATTCACCCCTCCACTTT.

This clonotype has only a few counts. The CDR3 bases are TGTGCCAGCAGCTTCGGGGCGGGGACCGAGCAGTACTTC. Its protein product is CASSFGAGTEQYF. The V call is TRBV5-6, the J call TRBJ2-7; tentative D call: TRBD2 (6 bases). CDR1 and CDR2 (germline): SGHDT, YYEEEE. Trimming removed 2 bases from V and 6 bases from J, with 12 bases in between. The CDR3 spans 13 residues.

This clonotype was counted between two and nine times. This chain uses TRBV30 with TRBJ2-1; 10 bases align to TRBD2. The CDR3 consists of 15 residues. Per germline, CDR1 GTSNPN and CDR2 SVGIG (reference sequence). The junction had 9 bases not matched to a gene; V was cut back by 3 bases and J by 7 bases. The CDR3 nucleotides are TGTGCCTGGAGCAACAGACTAGCGGGCGGGAATGAGCAGTTCTTC. Translating gives CAWSNRLAGGNEQFF.

This clonotype was counted only a few times. The gene calls are TRBV7-9 and TRBJ1-3; no clear D. The germline V gene has CDR1 SEHNR and CDR2 FQNEAQ (reference sequence). Trimming left V 5 bases short and J 0 bases short, with 14 bases between. This CDR3 is built from 16 residues. The CDR3 sequence: CASSPPRYSSGNTIYF. The CDR3 nucleotides are TGTGCCAGCAGCCCTCCCCGATACAGCTCTGGAAACACCATATATTTT.

J is TRBJ1-1 and V is TRBV29-1, with D perhaps matching TRBD1 (5 bases). Trimming took 3 bases from V and 2 from J, leaving 10 bases between them. The CDR3 runs to 13 residues. Looked up from germline, CDR1 is SQVTM and CDR2 is ANQGSEA. CDR3 loop: CSVDGGYNTEAFF. As DNA, the CDR3 is TGCAGCGTTGATGGGGGATACAACACTGAAGCTTTCTTT.

This clonotype was observed a few times. The chain employs TRBV19 and TRBJ2-7; the match to TRBD2 covers 12 bases. V lost 4 bases, J lost 0 bases, and 4 bases stayed unmatched. The CDR3 has 16 residues. In germline, CDR1 is LNHDA, CDR2 SQIVND (reference sequence). The CDR3 spells CASSTPTSGSSYEQYF. Written as DNA, the CDR3 is TGTGCCAGTAGTACCCCGACTAGCGGGAGCTCCTACGAGCAGTACTTC.

This chain links TRBV6-1 with TRBJ1-2; D perhaps matches TRBD1 (5 bases). Trimming pared 11 bases from V and 5 bases from J, leaving 21 bases between. Looked up from germline, CDR1 is MNHNS and CDR2 is SASEGT. This CDR3 is 14 amino acids long. CDR3 nucleotide sequence: TGTGCCGGCAATTCTCAGGGTGTCGGATATGGCTACACCTTC. Its translation: CAGNSQGVGYGYTF.

This chain joins TRBV20-1 and TRBJ1-5; D gene uncertain. Germline V gives CDR1 DFQATT, CDR2 SNEGSKA (reference sequence). This CDR3 has 12 amino acids. Trimming stripped 6 bases from V and 4 bases from J, with 10 bases between. CDR3 loop: CSARAWNQPQHF. The DNA of the CDR3 is TGCAGTGCCCGAGCATGGAATCAGCCCCAGCATTTT.

This clonotype was recorded a few times. This chain joins TRBV7-6 and TRBJ2-3; D perhaps matches TRBD2 (5 bases). CDR1 is SGHVS and CDR2 is FNYEAQ in the germline V gene. This CDR3 is 12 amino acids long. V was shortened by 1 base and J by 6 bases, with 5 bases between the two germline ends. In DNA, the CDR3 is TGTGCCAGCAGCTTAGAGCGGGATACGCAGTATTTT. Translated: CASSLERDTQYF.

In this sample, this clonotype turned up a few times. V and J are TRBV7-3 and TRBJ2-1; TRBD1 matches 7 bases. With V trimmed by 5 bases and J by 2 bases, 9 bases remained unmatched. CDR1 is SGHTA and CDR2 is FQGTGA in the germline V gene. The CDR3 has 16 residues. The CDR3 coding sequence is TGTGCCAGCAGCCACATTACAGGGACAGCCTACAATGAGCAGTTCTTC. Encoded protein: CASSHITGTAYNEQFF.

The rearrangement links TRBV19 to TRBJ1-5, with D possibly being TRBD1 (6 bases). V was clipped by 8 bases and J by 5 bases, with 16 bases between them. From germline, CDR1 is LNHDA and CDR2 SQIVND (reference sequence). This CDR3 region has 14 residues. Here the CDR3 DNA reads TGTGCCAGTGGGGGCGGGGTTTCGGATCAGCCCCAGCATTTT. Encoded protein: CASGGGVSDQPQHF.

The chain has TRBV12-5 and TRBJ2-7, with 13 positions matching TRBD2. The germline V gene has CDR1 LGHNT and CDR2 FRNRAP. V gave up 0 bases and J gave up 2 bases; unmatched junction bases: 1. This CDR3 has 16 amino acids. The DNA for the CDR3 is TGTGCTAGTGGTTTGGTCGGGACTAGCGGGACCTACGAGCAGTACTTC. Protein sequence: CASGLVGTSGTYEQYF. The entire variable domain, with the rest obtained from reference TRBV12-5 and TRBJ2-7, is as follows: DARVTQTPRHKVTEMGQEVTMRCQPILGHNTVFWYRQTMMQGLELLAYFRNRAPLDDSGMPKDRFSAEMPDATLATLKIQPSEPRDSAVYFCASGLVGTSGTYEQYFGPGTRLTVT.

This rearrangement joins TRBV7-8 to TRBJ2-5, with TRBD2 matching over 10 bases. Germline lookup yields CDR1 SGHVS and CDR2 FQNEAQ. This CDR3 comprises 15 residues. After removal of 2 bases from V and 2 bases from J, the junction contained 2 bases not matched to a gene. This chain's CDR3 is CASSLTSGEQETQYF. In DNA, the CDR3 is TGTGCCAGCAGCTTAACTAGCGGGGAACAAGAGACCCAGTACTTC.

In DNA form, the CDR3 reads TGCAGTGCTAGAGTCGAAGGGGGGGGTTCACCCCTCCACTTT. Translation gives CSARVEGGGSPLHF. The chain employs TRBV20-1 and TRBJ1-6; TRBD1 is a possible D gene (6 bases). The CDR3 contains 14 residues. Deletions cut 1 base from V and 9 bases from J, with 13 bases between. Germline-derived CDR1 and CDR2 are DFQATT and SNEGSKA (reference sequence).

The table lists this clonotype with a few counts. The CDR3 coding sequence is TGTGCCAGCAGTCCCCGTGGGGGTAACAGTATCTCTGGAAACACCATATATTTT. This gives the protein CASSPRGGNSISGNTIYF. The chain joins TRBV12-3 or TRBV12-4 to TRBJ1-3; D might be TRBD1 (5 bases). V gave up 5 bases and J gave up 0 bases, with 20 bases separating them. The CDR3 consists of 18 residues.

The V gene is TRBV6-2 or TRBV6-3, the J gene TRBJ2-5; D not certain. CDR1 is MNHEY and CDR2 is SVGEGT in the germline V gene. V lost 0 bases to trimming and J lost 5 bases, with 10 bases between them. The CDR3 consists of 14 residues. CDR3: CASSYSPNGETQYF. In DNA form, the CDR3 reads TGTGCCAGCAGTTACTCCCCCAATGGGGAGACCCAGTACTTC.

The chain recombines TRBV2 with TRBJ2-7; D unresolved. Germline CDR1 is SNHLY and CDR2 is FYNNEI. The CDR3 is made up of 13 amino acids. V was clipped by 10 bases and J by 2 bases, with 15 bases between them. The CDR3 region is CATSYSIAYEQYF. The CDR3, as DNA: TGTGCCACCTCTTATTCTATAGCCTACGAGCAGTACTTC.

The count of this clonotype is one. This rearrangement joins TRBV5-1 to TRBJ1-6; D not certain. The CDR3 runs 15 residues. Germline CDR1 reads SGHRS; CDR2 reads YFSETQ. V gave up 1 base and J gave up 10 bases, with 15 bases separating them. Here the CDR3 DNA reads TGCGCCAGCAGCTTGACCGAGGGCGCCCAATCACCCCTCCACTTT. Translation gives CASSLTEGAQSPLHF.

The V and J genes are TRBV5-1 and TRBJ1-2; D gene uncertain. With 2 bases removed from V and 3 bases from J, the gap between germline ends came to 11 bases. The CDR3 covers 14 residues. Germline loops: CDR1 SGHRS, CDR2 YFSETQ. Here the CDR3 reads CASSLTWGDYGYTF. The CDR3 nucleotides read TGCGCCAGCAGCTTAACATGGGGTGACTATGGCTACACCTTC. Together with reference TRBV5-1 and TRBJ1-2, the CDR3 gives the full variable domain: KAGVTQTPRYLIKTRGQQVTLSCSPISGHRSVSWYQQTPGQGLQFLFEYFSETQRNKGNFPGRFSGRQFSNSRSEMNVSTLELGDSALYLCASSLTWGDYGYTFGSGTRLTVV.

The V gene is TRBV6-2 or TRBV6-3, the J gene TRBJ1-4; D is ambiguous. CDR3 length: 15 amino acids. Germline values: CDR1 MNHEY, CDR2 SVGEGT. The ends were cut back, 4 bases at V and 8 bases at J, with 17 bases in the middle. CDR3 DNA sequence: TGTGCCAGCAGTTCGTCCCTGATTCTCCAGGAAAAACTGTTTTTT. It codes for CASSSSLILQEKLFF.